The 21 T cell receptor beta chains below were found in one sample sequenced in a study of graft-versus-host responses after intestinal transplantation. Libraries were prepared by immunoSEQ multiplex PCR; TCRdb keeps only in-frame clonotypes and omits some of them. The table includes around 14,000 clones, around 94% detected once. Specimen: PBMCs, collected 9 days after transplant. These receptors originate from a human patient who received an intestinal transplant, so some T cells may come from the graft donor.

This clone was seen a few times. This sequence joins TRBV7-9 and TRBJ2-1; TRBD2 is a possible D gene (6 bases). Germline CDR1 and CDR2: SEHNR and FQNEAQ (reference sequence). This CDR3 has 14 residues. Between the trimmed V and J ends, which lost 5 bases and 3 bases, there was a span of 11 bases. The CDR3 loop reads CASSPPGVYNEQFF. For the CDR3, the DNA is TGTGCCAGCAGCCCGCCGGGAGTCTACAATGAGCAGTTCTTC.

This chain joins TRBV6-6 and TRBJ2-1, with 8 bases lining up with TRBD2. Germline CDR1 is MNHNY and CDR2 is SVGAGI (reference sequence). Trimming cost V 0 bases and J 4 bases; bases outside gene matches: 2. The CDR3 covers 15 residues. CDR3 amino acids: CASSYSLAGYNEQFF. In nucleotides, the CDR3 is TGTGCCAGCAGTTACTCGCTAGCGGGTTACAATGAGCAGTTCTTC.

A note on this clone: One junction end disagrees with the germline gene, perhaps due to a read error. The chain carries TRBV7-7 and TRBJ1-1; D not resolved. CDR3 length: 13 amino acids. Germline V CDR1 and CDR2: SSHAT, FNYEAQ (reference sequence). The CDR3 DNA reads as TGTGCTAGCAGCTTAGTTCGGGGTGCTGAAGCTTTCTTT. Translating it yields CASSLVRGAEAFF.

The chain carries TRBV28 and TRBJ2-1; 9 nucleotides match TRBD1. Losses at the gene ends were 4 bases for V and 9 bases for J; bases not matched to a gene: 7. CDR3 length equals 14 residues. The germline V gene has CDR1 MDHEN and CDR2 SYDVKM. As DNA, the CDR3 is TGTGCCAGCAGTTACAACAGGGGGCCGAGTGAGCAGTTCTTC. Its protein is CASSYNRGPSEQFF.

The rearrangement links TRBV5-6 to TRBJ2-7; a possible D gene is TRBD2 (5 bases). CDR3 length: 16 residues. Trimming removed 6 bases from V and 2 bases from J, with 21 bases in between. Germline CDR1 SGHDT, CDR2 YYEEEE. The CDR3: CASTNLRGLYTYEQYF. The CDR3 DNA sequence: TGTGCCAGCACCAACCTCCGAGGACTGTACACCTACGAGCAGTACTTC.

CDR3 in DNA: TGTGCCAGCAGTGAAGTTAGCGGGGCATCCTACGAGCAGTACTTC. Translated, it gives CASSEVSGASYEQYF. V gene TRBV2 combines with J gene TRBJ2-7; TRBD2 agrees at 8 bases. The CDR3 consists of 15 residues. Losses at the gene ends were 1 base for V and 1 base for J; bases not matched to a gene: 3. Germline lookup yields CDR1 SNHLY and CDR2 FYNNEI.

V gene TRBV30 combines with J gene TRBJ2-2, with TRBD1 matching over 9 bases. In germline, CDR1 is GTSNPN, CDR2 SVGIG (reference sequence). This CDR3 has 15 residues. With V trimmed by 3 bases and J by 4 bases, 6 bases remained unmatched. In DNA form, the CDR3 reads TGTGCCTGGAGGACAGGGGGGACATTCACCGGGGAGCTGTTTTTT. The encoded protein is CAWRTGGTFTGELFF.

V usage is TRBV29-1 and J usage is TRBJ2-5, with TRBD2 matching 9 bases. The CDR3 contains 14 residues. Germline V CDR1 and CDR2: SQVTM, ANQGSEA. Trimming cost V 4 bases and J 5 bases; bases outside gene matches: 8. The CDR3 spells CSVVARGGVETQYF. Written as DNA, the CDR3 is TGCAGCGTTGTGGCGCGGGGGGGGGTCGAGACCCAGTACTTC. The full variable domain, with the rest looked up from reference TRBV29-1 and TRBJ2-5, is SAVISQKPSRDICQRGTSLTIQCQVDSQVTMMFWYRQQPGQSLTLIATANQGSEATYESGFVIDKFPISRPNLTFSTLTVSNMSPEDSSIYLCSVVARGGVETQYFGPGTRLLVL.

V gene TRBV4-1 combines with J gene TRBJ1-5; D possibly corresponds to TRBD1 (5 bases). This CDR3 has 15 amino acids. Germline lookup yields CDR1 MGHRA and CDR2 YSYEKL. V was pared by 0 bases and J by 6 bases, with 12 bases between. The CDR3 DNA follows: TGCGCCAGCAGCCAAGATTACGGGGGTGGTCAGCCCCAGCATTTT. Amino acid sequence: CASSQDYGGGQPQHF.

The rearrangement uses TRBV18 and TRBJ1-5; TRBD1 aligns across 10 bases. The CDR3 loop spans 14 amino acids. Per the germline V gene, CDR1 is KGHSH and CDR2 is LQKENI. V was clipped by 4 bases and J by 7 bases; unmatched bases: 4. The CDR3 spells CASSLRQGAQPQHF. The CDR3 region has the DNA TGTGCCAGCTCACTGCGACAGGGGGCCCAGCCCCAGCATTTT.

The V call is TRBV7-9, the J call TRBJ1-6; no reliable D call. The CDR3 is 14 amino acids. V lost 3 bases and J 10 bases, leaving 13 bases between the germline ends. CDR1 SEHNR and CDR2 FQNEAQ come from the germline V gene (reference sequence). In nucleotides, the CDR3 is TGTGCCAGCAGCTTCGAGGCCCCACGATCACCCCTCCACTTT. Its protein product is CASSFEAPRSPLHF.

V is TRBV7-9 and J is TRBJ2-3; 8 bases fit TRBD1. The V gene end was trimmed by 2 bases and the J gene end by 0 bases; junction bases not matched to a gene: 7. The CDR3 runs 17 residues. Germline V gene data show CDR1 as SEHNR and CDR2 as FQNEAQ (reference sequence). The CDR3 nucleotides read TGTGCCAGCAGCTTACGACCGGGACAGGCTAGCACAGATACGCAGTATTTT. Translation gives CASSLRPGQASTDTQYF. The variable domain in full, with the rest retrieved from reference TRBV7-9 and TRBJ2-3, is DTGVSQNPRHKITKRGQNVTFRCDPISEHNRLYWYRQTLGQGPEFLTYFQNEAQLEKSRLLSDRFSAERPKGSFSTLEIQRTEQGDSAMYLCASSLRPGQASTDTQYFGPGTRLTVL.

V is TRBV7-9 and J is TRBJ2-7, with 10 positions matching TRBD2. Germline values: CDR1 SEHNR, CDR2 FQNEAQ (reference sequence). V was pared by 1 base and J by 3 bases, with 9 bases of the junction left unmatched. The CDR3 extends over 17 amino acids. The CDR3 DNA sequence: TGTGCCAGCAGCTTAGGGACTAGCGGCCTCCGAGGCTACGAGCAGTACTTC. Translated, it gives CASSLGTSGLRGYEQYF.

This chain joins TRBV5-4 and TRBJ2-5, with 9 bases matching TRBD1. The CDR3 spans 15 residues. The J segment lost 5 bases and the V segment lost 4 bases, leaving 9 bases of the junction unmatched. Germline V gene data show CDR1 as SGHNT and CDR2 as YYREEE (reference sequence). The chain's CDR3 is CASSPGGTGRETQYF. CDR3 nucleotides: TGTGCCAGCAGCCCCGGGGGGACAGGGAGGGAGACCCAGTACTTC.

The CDR3 DNA is TGTGCCATCTCGGGGGCAGGGTTGGGAAATACGCAGTATTTT. As protein: CAISGAGLGNTQYF. The chain is built from TRBV7-6 and TRBJ2-3; either TRBD1 or TRBD2 may supply D (6 bases each). There are 14 residues in the CDR3. The V and J ends lost 10 bases and 7 bases respectively, with 21 bases between them. The germline CDR1 and CDR2 sequences are SGHVS and FNYEAQ. Based on the CDR3 plus reference TRBV7-6 and TRBJ2-3, the full variable domain is GAGVSQSPRYKVTKRGQDVALRCDPISGHVSLYWYRQALGQGPEFLTYFNYEAQQDKSGLPNDRFSAERPEGSISTLTIQRTEQRDSAMYRCAISGAGLGNTQYFGPGTRLTVL.

The V gene is TRBV5-4, the J gene TRBJ2-5; D tentatively reads TRBD1 or TRBD2 (6 bases each). Trimming cost V 0 bases and J 6 bases, with 15 bases left between them. There are 15 residues in the CDR3. Germline CDR1 and CDR2: SGHNT and YYREEE (reference sequence). CDR3 region: CASSLGTGRMKTQYF. The CDR3 DNA reads as TGTGCCAGCAGCTTGGGAACAGGGAGGATGAAGACCCAGTACTTC.

The rearrangement links TRBV7-9 to TRBJ2-1; a possible D gene is TRBD2 (6 bases). Germline CDR1 is SEHNR and CDR2 is FQNEAQ (reference sequence). The CDR3 totals 16 residues. The V end lost 7 bases, the J end lost 0 bases, and 16 bases lay between the germline ends. In DNA form, the CDR3 reads TGTGCCAGCACCACCACGGCGGGGAGCTCCTACAATGAGCAGTTCTTC. Its protein is CASTTTAGSSYNEQFF. The whole variable domain, remainder taken from reference TRBV7-9 and TRBJ2-1, is DTGVSQNPRHKITKRGQNVTFRCDPISEHNRLYWYRQTLGQGPEFLTYFQNEAQLEKSRLLSDRFSAERPKGSFSTLEIQRTEQGDSAMYLCASTTTAGSSYNEQFFGPGTRLTVL.

The chain combines TRBV9 with TRBJ2-5; D unresolved. This CDR3 contains 14 residues. Germline V CDR1 and CDR2: SGDLS, YYNGEE. Trimming cost V 0 bases and J 4 bases, with 10 bases left between them. This CDR3 reads CASSVGAKAETQYF. The CDR3 DNA reads as TGTGCCAGCAGCGTAGGAGCGAAGGCAGAGACCCAGTACTTC.

This chain connects TRBV7-9 to TRBJ2-3; 11 positions agree with TRBD1. This CDR3 has 16 residues. Germline CDR1 and CDR2: SEHNR and FQNEAQ (reference sequence). V trimming: 1 base; J trimming: 0 bases; junction bases outside the gene matches: 0. The CDR3 loop reads CASSLGDRGSTDTQYF. CDR3 in DNA: TGTGCCAGCAGCTTAGGGGACAGGGGGAGCACAGATACGCAGTATTTT. The full variable domain, in which reference TRBV7-9 and TRBJ2-3 provide the parts outside the CDR3, is DTGVSQNPRHKITKRGQNVTFRCDPISEHNRLYWYRQTLGQGPEFLTYFQNEAQLEKSRLLSDRFSAERPKGSFSTLEIQRTEQGDSAMYLCASSLGDRGSTDTQYFGPGTRLTVL.

The CDR3 region is CASSLEADVAGELFF. The CDR3 DNA reads as TGTGCCAGCAGCTTAGAGGCGGATGTCGCCGGGGAGCTGTTTTTT. The rearrangement joins TRBV11-2 to TRBJ2-2; D not certain. With 0 bases removed from V and 6 bases from J, the gap between germline ends came to 11 bases. The germline gives CDR1 SGHAT, CDR2 FQNNGV. This CDR3 has 15 residues.

This clone was found a few times. The chain carries TRBV4-1 and TRBJ1-4; D is unresolved. CDR1 and CDR2 from the germline V gene are MGHRA and YSYEKL. Trimming shortened V by 4 bases and J by 0 bases, and 3 bases separated the two germline ends. CDR3 size: 13 residues. CDR3 residues: CASSPATNEKLFF. The CDR3 DNA reads TGCGCCAGCAGCCCTGCAACTAATGAAAAACTGTTTTTT.